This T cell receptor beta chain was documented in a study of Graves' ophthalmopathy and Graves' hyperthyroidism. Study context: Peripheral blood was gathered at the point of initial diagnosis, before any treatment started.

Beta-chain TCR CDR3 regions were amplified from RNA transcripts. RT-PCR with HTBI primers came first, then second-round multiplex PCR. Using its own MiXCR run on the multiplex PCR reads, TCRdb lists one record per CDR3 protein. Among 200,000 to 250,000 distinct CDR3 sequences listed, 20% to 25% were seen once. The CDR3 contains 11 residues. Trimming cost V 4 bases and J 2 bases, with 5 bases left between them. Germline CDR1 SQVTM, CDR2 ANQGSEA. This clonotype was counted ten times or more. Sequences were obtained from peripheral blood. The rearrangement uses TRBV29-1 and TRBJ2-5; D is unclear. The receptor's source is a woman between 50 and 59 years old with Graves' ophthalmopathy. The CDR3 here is CSVGRQETQYF. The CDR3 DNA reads TGCAGCGTTGGACGTCAAGAGACCCAGTACTTC.